Many counts were recorded for the clone carrying this T cell receptor beta chain. Described time point: newly diagnosed GD, antithyroid drugs for less than 3 months. Researchers made the TCR library from RNA that was extracted from PBMCs. The sample is drawn from a study of regulatory T cells in long-lasting Graves disease. CDR3 regions were amplified by Arm-PCR using iRepertoire HTBI primers to build TCR beta libraries. TCRdb analysed the multiplex PCR reads with MiXCR anew, one entry per CDR3 protein. Found here are fewer than 650,000 distinct CDR3 sequences, about 15% of them singletons; the top ten hold approximately 18%. This CDR3 spans 13 amino acids. Germline CDR1 reads SGHTA; CDR2 reads FQGNSA. J lost 6 bases, V lost 8 bases, and 5 bases had no gene match. In addition, the sample was reused for a study of T cells in Graves' hyperthyroidism and ophthalmopathy.

The genes are TRBV7-2 and TRBJ1-5, with 9 bases that match TRBD1. Specimen: peripheral blood mononuclear cells (PBMCs), collected at new diagnosis, from a patient treated with antithyroid drugs. The TCR sequence derives from a woman in her twenties or thirties with Graves disease. CDR3 nucleotide sequence: TGTGCCAGCCAAGGACAGGGGAGTCAGCCCCAGCATTTT. This codes for CASQGQGSQPQHF.